This T cell receptor (beta chain) emerged from a study of blood T cell repertoires in COVID-19. Study context: Samples taken during acute and convalescent COVID-19 were collected in the United States, Italy and Spain.

Produced via immunoSEQ multiplex PCR; TCRdb's table is partial and in-frame only. The data contain about 250,000 clones, approximately 86% of them seen just once; the ten biggest clones take up around 1.4%. Sequences were obtained from peripheral blood. This clonotype was obtained from a man older than 75 with acute or convalescent COVID-19.

The CDR3 region is CASSPDGGGTEAFF. CDR3 DNA sequence: TGTGCCAGCTCGCCGGACGGCGGAGGGACTGAAGCTTTCTTT. This rearrangement joins TRBV18 to TRBJ1-1; D call uncertain. Germline CDR1 and CDR2: KGHSH and LQKENI. V was shortened by 6 bases and J by 5 bases, with 16 bases between the two germline ends. The CDR3 loop spans 14 amino acids.